What follows are 17 T cell receptor beta chains derived from one specimen sequenced in a study of human T cells and chemical hapten exposure. From the RACE reads, TCRdb called clonotypes with MiXCR, one entry per CDR3 protein. The sample includes 50,000 or so distinct CDR3 sequences, nearly 4.5% of them seen just once. This sample's time point: healthy volunteer bleed at 2 weeks. Unfractionated whole blood served as the source for total RNA extraction. The specimen was whole blood. The receptors come from a human donor in good health. Some clones in this sample may be carry-over from other donors' samples.

The chain has TRBV27 and TRBJ2-3; 7 nucleotides match TRBD2. With 6 bases clipped from V and 3 bases from J, the junction kept 3 bases outside the gene matches. Looked up from germline, CDR1 is MNHEY and CDR2 is SMNVEV (reference sequence). The CDR3 totals 13 residues. The CDR3 sequence: CASRSGKTDTQYF. The CDR3 region has the DNA TGTGCCAGCAGGAGCGGGAAGACAGATACGCAGTATTTT.

This clonotype appeared many times. This rearrangement joins TRBV28 to TRBJ2-1; D gene uncertain. CDR3 length equals 13 residues. V lost 3 bases, J lost 6 bases, and 9 bases lay in between. The germline V gene encodes CDR1 MDHEN and CDR2 SYDVKM. CDR3 residues: CASSLATLNEQFF. The CDR3 DNA follows: TGTGCCAGCAGTTTGGCAACCCTCAATGAGCAGTTCTTC.

The sample holds many counts of this clonotype. The gene calls are TRBV20-1 and TRBJ1-1; TRBD1 matches 9 bases. The CDR3 extends over 20 amino acids. Germline loops: CDR1 DFQATT, CDR2 SNEGSKA (reference sequence). The trim removed 0 bases at V and 3 bases at J, leaving 20 bases unmatched. CDR3 sequence: CSARDGFPHTPGQGDTEAFF. The CDR3 DNA reads TGCAGTGCTAGAGATGGTTTTCCCCATACGCCGGGACAGGGAGACACTGAAGCTTTCTTT.

The rearrangement links TRBV20-1 to TRBJ1-2, with a tentative D call TRBD1 (5 bases). Germline loops: CDR1 DFQATT, CDR2 SNEGSKA (reference sequence). The CDR3 consists of 12 residues. Trimming removed 5 bases from V and 4 bases from J, with 11 bases in between. CDR3 protein: CSAVGETYGYTF. For the CDR3, the DNA is TGCAGTGCTGTGGGGGAAACCTATGGCTACACCTTC.

This clonotype showed up many times. V usage is TRBV28 and J usage is TRBJ2-5; 7 bases match TRBD1. With V trimmed by 1 base and J by 1 base, 9 bases remained unmatched. Per germline, CDR1 MDHEN and CDR2 SYDVKM. There are 17 residues in the CDR3. Here the CDR3 DNA reads TGTGCCAGCAGTTTATCTCTTCCAGGGGGAACCCAAGAGACCCAGTACTTC. This codes for CASSLSLPGGTQETQYF.

V usage is TRBV29-1 and J usage is TRBJ2-7; D remains ambiguous. From germline, CDR1 is SQVTM and CDR2 ANQGSEA. The CDR3 is 17 residues long. Between the trimmed V and J ends, which lost 6 bases and 3 bases, there was a span of 27 bases. The CDR3 nucleotides are TGCAGCGTCACAACCCGCGGATCTGGGTCCGGAGTCTACGAGCAGTACTTC. This gives the protein CSVTTRGSGSGVYEQYF.

The J gene is TRBJ2-2, the V gene TRBV27, with D perhaps TRBD1 (6 bases). V shed 6 bases and J shed 6 bases, with 11 bases lying between them. CDR1 and CDR2 from the germline V gene are MNHEY and SMNVEV (reference sequence). The CDR3 extends over 13 amino acids. The CDR3 coding sequence is TGTGCCAGCAGCGACAGGATCCCCGGGGAGCTGTTTTTT. Translation gives CASSDRIPGELFF.

In this sample, this clonotype turned up a few times. V is TRBV19 and J is TRBJ1-5; D possibly corresponds to TRBD1 (6 bases). V was pared by 5 bases and J by 5 bases, with 16 bases between. Looked up from germline, CDR1 is LNHDA and CDR2 is SQIVND (reference sequence). This CDR3 spans 15 amino acids. The CDR3 bases are TGTGCCAGTAGTGCTACACAGGGAAACGATCAGCCCCAGCATTTT. Translated: CASSATQGNDQPQHF.

The chain combines TRBV4-1 with TRBJ1-4; D not certain. In germline, CDR1 is MGHRA, CDR2 YSYEKL. The CDR3 contains 13 residues. The germline V and J ends were trimmed by 2 bases and 8 bases, with 9 bases remaining between them. CDR3 residues: CASSQTPEEKLFF. In DNA form, the CDR3 reads TGCGCCAGCAGCCAAACTCCGGAAGAAAAACTGTTTTTT.

The sample holds a few counts of this clonotype. The rearrangement links TRBV18 to TRBJ2-3; no firm D call. This CDR3 spans 16 amino acids. V lost 5 bases, J lost 2 bases, and 17 bases lay in between. Germline V gene lookup returns CDR1 KGHSH and CDR2 LQKENI. The CDR3 DNA reads as TGTGCCAGCTCAGATTTCGGGCAGCTAAACACAGATACGCAGTATTTT. This encodes CASSDFGQLNTDTQYF.

This clonotype showed up just a few times. V is TRBV7-2 and J is TRBJ2-5; TRBD2 matches at 11 bases. V was pared by 0 bases and J by 1 base, with 4 bases of the junction left unmatched. Looked up from germline, CDR1 is SGHTA and CDR2 is FQGNSA. This CDR3 has 17 residues. The CDR3 DNA follows: TGTGCCAGCAGCTTAGCTGTAGCGGGAGGGATCCAAGAGACCCAGTACTTC. The encoded protein is CASSLAVAGGIQETQYF.

In its sample, this clonotype was seen many times. The CDR3 loop reads CASSPVSGGSNQPQHF. The CDR3 DNA sequence: TGTGCCAGCTCACCCGTGTCAGGGGGTAGCAATCAGCCCCAGCATTTT. The chain uses TRBV18 and TRBJ1-5; the match to TRBD1 covers 7 bases. V dropped 3 bases and J dropped 0; count of bases not matched to a gene: 5. Germline CDR1 and CDR2: KGHSH and LQKENI. CDR3 length: 16 amino acids. Using reference TRBV18 and TRBJ1-5 for the parts outside the CDR3, the full variable domain is NAGVMQNPRHLVRRRGQEARLRCSPMKGHSHVYWYRQLPEEGLKFMVYLQKENIIDESGMPKERFSAEFPKEGPSILRIQQVVRGDSAAYFCASSPVSGGSNQPQHFGDGTRLSIL.

This clonotype was counted at least ten times. The V and J genes are TRBV28 and TRBJ1-5; D is perhaps TRBD1 (5 bases). The CDR3 covers 15 residues. Trimming took off 3 bases at V and 6 bases at J, with 15 bases between the two ends. Germline-derived CDR1 and CDR2 are MDHEN and SYDVKM. The CDR3 sequence is CASSLAGTLSQPQHF. DNA of the CDR3: TGTGCCAGCAGTTTGGCCGGGACGTTAAGTCAGCCCCAGCATTTT.

This chain links TRBV29-1 with TRBJ1-1; TRBD1 agrees at 7 bases. Unmatched junction bases numbered 7, after V lost 4 bases and J lost 5 bases. This CDR3 is built from 13 residues. Germline V gene sequence: CDR1 SQVTM, CDR2 ANQGSEA. CDR3 bases: TGCAGCGTTGCGAAGACAGGGCGGACTGAAGCTTTCTTT. Encoded protein: CSVAKTGRTEAFF. Supplemented by reference TRBV29-1 and TRBJ1-1, the full variable domain reads SAVISQKPSRDICQRGTSLTIQCQVDSQVTMMFWYRQQPGQSLTLIATANQGSEATYESGFVIDKFPISRPNLTFSTLTVSNMSPEDSSIYLCSVAKTGRTEAFFGQGTRLTVV.

Ten or more counts support this clonotype. The V call is TRBV20-1, the J call TRBJ2-1; 7 nucleotides line up with TRBD2. The CDR3 loop spans 15 amino acids. The germline V gene has CDR1 DFQATT and CDR2 SNEGSKA (reference sequence). V lost 1 base to trimming and J lost 4 bases; unmatched junction nucleotides: 7. CDR3: CSARGGLAAYNEQFF. CDR3 nucleotides: TGCAGTGCTAGAGGCGGGCTAGCGGCTTACAATGAGCAGTTCTTC.

This clonotype occurred a few times. The gene calls are TRBV20-1 and TRBJ1-5; a possible D gene is TRBD1 (5 bases). Germline V gene sequence: CDR1 DFQATT, CDR2 SNEGSKA (reference sequence). V gave up 0 bases and J gave up 1 base, with 13 bases separating them. The CDR3 loop spans 16 amino acids. The CDR3 nucleotides are TGCAGTGCTAGAGATCGGGGGAGGGAGAGCAATCAGCCCCAGCATTTT. Amino acids: CSARDRGRESNQPQHF.

This clonotype was counted ten times or more. The chain couples TRBV7-3 to TRBJ2-1; either TRBD1 or TRBD2 may supply D (5 bases each). From germline, CDR1 is SGHTA and CDR2 FQGTGA. The CDR3 loop spans 15 amino acids. The ends were cut back, 2 bases at V and 9 bases at J, with 17 bases in the middle. The CDR3 is CASSLSARTGGEQFF. In DNA form, the CDR3 reads TGTGCCAGCAGCTTATCGGCACGGACTGGGGGTGAGCAGTTCTTC.